This TCR beta chain was captured in a study of blood T cell repertoires in COVID-19. Study-level information: Samples representing acute and convalescent COVID-19 were sourced from the United States, Italy and Spain. The cDNA or gDNA used as material had been derived from T cells, B-cell-depleted T cells, or PBMCs.

Authors' methods: Amplifying reference gene primers gave estimates of nucleated cell counts. Some clones are missing from TCRdb's copy, which holds only in-frame ones; the method was immunoSEQ multiplex PCR. That table gives V, J and clone size, and the DNA gave D and trimming. The data hold 100,000 to 150,000 clones, with 74% observed a single time. Germline CDR1 MNHEY, CDR2 SMNVEV (reference sequence). The CDR3 contains 14 residues. After removal of 6 bases from V and 8 bases from J, the junction contained 7 bases not matched to a gene. The sample consisted of peripheral blood. The clonotype originates from a man between 60 and 75 years old with acute or convalescent COVID-19. The V call is TRBV27, the J call TRBJ2-1; 10 bases align to TRBD1. This chain's CDR3 is CASRTQDRGDEQFF. In nucleotides, the CDR3 is TGTGCCAGCAGGACTCAGGACAGGGGGGATGAGCAGTTCTTC.